One sample yielded the 22 T cell receptor beta chains listed below, sequenced in a study of blood T cell repertoires in COVID-19. Repertoires were generated with immunoSEQ multiplex PCR, while TCRdb's copy carries only in-frame clones and drops some. The data show under 300,000 clones, about 89% seen once. The sequenced sample was PBMCs or T cells enriched from blood (not recorded which). The receptors were gathered from a man aged 35 to 55 who had recovered from COVID-19.

The chain joins TRBV19 to TRBJ1-1; 8 bases agree with TRBD1. This CDR3 comprises 15 residues. The germline V gene encodes CDR1 LNHDA and CDR2 SQIVND (reference sequence). V dropped 0 bases and J dropped 4; count of bases not matched to a gene: 4. Written as DNA, the CDR3 is TGTGCCAGTAGTATAGACAGGGGGCCGAGCACTGAAGCTTTCTTT. Protein: CASSIDRGPSTEAFF.

The rearrangement joins TRBV13 to TRBJ2-1, with D possibly TRBD2 on 6 matching bases. Between the trimmed V and J ends, which lost 0 bases and 5 bases, there was a span of 14 bases. CDR1 and CDR2 (germline): PRHDT, FYEKMQ (reference sequence). CDR3 length: 16 amino acids. CDR3 coding DNA: TGTGCCAGCAGCTTAGGTGAGGGGCAGCGGGACAATGAGCAGTTCTTC. Translating it yields CASSLGEGQRDNEQFF.

The chain recombines TRBV12-3 or TRBV12-4 with TRBJ1-2; possibly TRBD1 for D (5 bases). The ends were cut back, 3 bases at V and 8 bases at J, with 10 bases in the middle. This CDR3 has 12 amino acids. The CDR3 loop reads CASSFRGEGYTF. DNA for the CDR3: TGTGCCAGCAGTTTCCGGGGGGAAGGCTACACCTTC.

The chain employs TRBV5-4 and TRBJ2-5; D ambiguous. The CDR3 length is 15 residues. Germline CDR1 and CDR2: SGHNT and YYREEE (reference sequence). The ends were cut back, 1 base at V and 5 bases at J, with 15 bases in the middle. The DNA of the CDR3 is TGTGCCAGCAGCTTGTATAGGAGAGGAGAGGAGACCCAGTACTTC. Its translation: CASSLYRRGEETQYF.

The rearrangement uses TRBV9 and TRBJ2-1; 7 nucleotides agree with TRBD1. Germline V gives CDR1 SGDLS, CDR2 YYNGEE. The length of the CDR3 is 12 residues. V shed 4 bases and J 10 bases; nucleotides not matched to a gene: 5. The CDR3 here is CASSTNRGEQFF. The CDR3 DNA sequence: TGTGCCAGCAGCACTAACAGGGGAGAGCAGTTCTTC. Looking up the rest from reference TRBV9 and TRBJ2-1 gives the full variable domain: DSGVTQTPKHLITATGQRVTLRCSPRSGDLSVYWYQQSLDQGLQFLIQYYNGEERAKGNILERFSAQQFPDLHSELNLSSLELGDSALYFCASSTNRGEQFFGPGTRLTVL.

V and J are TRBV27 and TRBJ2-7; tentative D call: TRBD2 (6 bases). CDR1 MNHEY and CDR2 SMNVEV come from the germline V gene (reference sequence). The CDR3 loop spans 15 amino acids. Trimming took 4 bases from V and 5 from J, leaving 18 bases between them. In DNA, the CDR3 is TGTGCCAGCAGTTCCCCCCGGCAGGGAGGTAACGAGCAGTACTTC. The encoded protein is CASSSPRQGGNEQYF.

The rearrangement links TRBV30 to TRBJ2-7; unclear D gene. Trimming stripped 0 bases from V and 1 base from J, with 7 bases between. Germline V CDR1 and CDR2: GTSNPN, SVGIG (reference sequence). This CDR3 is 13 amino acids long. CDR3 region: CAWSVLSSYEQYF. The CDR3, as DNA: TGTGCCTGGAGTGTACTAAGTTCCTACGAGCAGTACTTC.

The chain employs TRBV6-5 and TRBJ2-7, with 9 bases matching TRBD1. The V gene's germline CDR1 is MNHEY and CDR2 SVGAGI. The CDR3 loop spans 15 amino acids. J lost 4 bases, V lost 4 bases, and 8 bases had no gene match. This CDR3 reads CASSFTGTGKYEQYF. The CDR3 DNA sequence: TGTGCCAGCAGTTTTACCGGGACAGGGAAATACGAGCAGTACTTC.

The chain recombines TRBV29-1 with TRBJ1-1; TRBD1 aligns across 7 bases. Germline CDR1 and CDR2: SQVTM and ANQGSEA. This CDR3 contains 13 residues. The junction had 7 bases not matched to a gene; V was cut back by 7 bases and J by 2 bases. In nucleotides, the CDR3 is TGCAGCGGACGGGGACAGCCAAACACTGAAGCTTTCTTT. This gives the protein CSGRGQPNTEAFF.

The V gene is TRBV15, the J gene TRBJ2-1, with TRBD2 identical over 13 bases. V lost 0 bases to trimming and J lost 5 bases; unmatched junction nucleotides: 4. Germline V lookup: CDR1 LNHNV, CDR2 YYDKDF (reference sequence). The CDR3 spans 17 residues. The CDR3 sequence is CATSRERTSGGNNEQFF. In DNA, the CDR3 is TGTGCCACCAGCAGAGAAAGGACTAGCGGGGGTAACAATGAGCAGTTCTTC.

This clone was observed a few times. The V and J genes are TRBV6-6 and TRBJ1-6; 9 positions match TRBD1. The germline V gene encodes CDR1 MNHNY and CDR2 SVGAGI (reference sequence). CDR3 length: 21 amino acids. V was clipped by 6 bases and J by 6 bases; unmatched bases: 24. The CDR3 DNA reads TGTGCCAGCAGCAAACGGACGATTCCGGGACAGGGTTCGGGCCTTAATTCACCCCTCCACTTT. Its translation is CASSKRTIPGQGSGLNSPLHF.

CDR3 coding DNA: TGTGCCAGACAGACCCTAAACGAAGCTTTCTTT. It is translated as CARQTLNEAFF. The chain joins TRBV2 to TRBJ1-1; no clear D. The CDR3 contains 11 residues. Trimming left V 9 bases short and J 8 bases short, with 13 bases between. Germline CDR1 SNHLY, CDR2 FYNNEI.

The genes are TRBV6-1 and TRBJ1-2; no clear D. CDR1 is MNHNS, CDR2 SASEGT, per germline. Trimming took 1 base from V and 2 from J, leaving 11 bases between them. The CDR3 has 15 residues. For the CDR3, the DNA is TGTGCCAGCAGTGAAGATATAGGAGAGAACTATGGCTACACCTTC. Translating gives CASSEDIGENYGYTF.

The gene calls are TRBV6-1 and TRBJ2-5; perhaps TRBD2 as D (6 bases). Germline assignment: CDR1 MNHNS and CDR2 SASEGT. V was trimmed by 1 base and J by 6 bases, leaving 18 bases between them. This CDR3 contains 16 residues. CDR3 region: CASSEGMGRDFKTQYF. In DNA, the CDR3 is TGTGCCAGCAGTGAAGGAATGGGGCGGGACTTCAAGACCCAGTACTTC.

The chain is built from TRBV28 and TRBJ1-1, with TRBD1 identical over 8 bases. This CDR3 spans 16 amino acids. With 5 bases clipped from V and 0 bases from J, the junction kept 8 bases outside the gene matches. Per germline, CDR1 MDHEN and CDR2 SYDVKM. CDR3 in DNA: TGTGCCAGCAGTCCCCCGACAGGGGCACTGAACACTGAAGCTTTCTTT. It is translated as CASSPPTGALNTEAFF. The entire variable domain, with the rest obtained from reference TRBV28 and TRBJ1-1, is as follows: DVKVTQSSRYLVKRTGEKVFLECVQDMDHENMFWYRQDPGLGLRLIYFSYDVKMKEKGDIPEGYSVSREKKERFSLILESASTNQTSMYLCASSPPTGALNTEAFFGQGTRLTVV.

The V gene is TRBV5-6, the J gene TRBJ2-4; D remains unclear. V was shortened by 0 bases and J by 5 bases, with 6 bases between the two germline ends. Germline V CDR1 and CDR2: SGHDT, YYEEEE. This CDR3 contains 13 residues. The CDR3 DNA follows: TGTGCCAGCAGCTTGGTTTCAGAAAACATTCAGTACTTC. It translates to CASSLVSENIQYF.

The V call is TRBV12-3 or TRBV12-4, the J call TRBJ2-5, with TRBD1 as a possible D gene (6 bases). V lost 6 bases, J lost 0 bases, and 8 bases lay in between. The CDR3 extends over 13 amino acids. The CDR3 coding sequence is TGTGCCAGCAGGAGACAGGACCAAGAGACCCAGTACTTC. Translated, it gives CASRRQDQETQYF.

This clone turned up a few times. The chain uses TRBV6-5 and TRBJ2-1, with TRBD2 identical over 9 bases. Germline V gene sequence: CDR1 MNHEY, CDR2 SVGAGI. V shed 7 bases and J 4 bases; nucleotides not matched to a gene: 5. The CDR3 is 14 amino acids. As DNA, the CDR3 is TGTGCCAGCACCGATAGCGGGGGTTACAATGAGCAGTTCTTC. The encoded protein is CASTDSGGYNEQFF.

The chain combines TRBV7-8 with TRBJ2-7; TRBD2 agrees at 8 bases. V gave up 5 bases and J gave up 3 bases; unmatched junction bases: 12. CDR3 size: 16 residues. Germline CDR1 SGHVS, CDR2 FQNEAQ. CDR3 nucleotides: TGTGCCAGCAGCCTATACCTTAGCGGGACTGGCTACGAGCAGTACTTC. Protein: CASSLYLSGTGYEQYF.

This clone turned up a few times. The rearrangement uses TRBV30 and TRBJ2-2; TRBD1 aligns across 10 bases. This CDR3 region has 14 residues. The V gene's germline CDR1 is GTSNPN and CDR2 SVGIG (reference sequence). J was trimmed by 5 bases and V by 5 bases; bases with no gene match: 5. This CDR3 reads CAWDGQGVTGELFF. Here the CDR3 DNA reads TGTGCCTGGGACGGACAGGGGGTGACCGGGGAGCTGTTTTTT.

The chain uses TRBV18 and TRBJ2-2; TRBD2 agrees at 12 bases. The CDR3 covers 21 residues. J was trimmed by 5 bases and V by 2 bases; bases with no gene match: 18. Per germline, CDR1 KGHSH and CDR2 LQKENI. CDR3 DNA: TGTGCCAGCTCACCAAGGGTCCGGACTAGCGGGAATGTCGTATCAACCGGGGAGCTGTTTTTT. It codes for CASSPRVRTSGNVVSTGELFF. Full variable domain (outside the CDR3, taken from reference TRBV18 and TRBJ2-2): NAGVMQNPRHLVRRRGQEARLRCSPMKGHSHVYWYRQLPEEGLKFMVYLQKENIIDESGMPKERFSAEFPKEGPSILRIQQVVRGDSAAYFCASSPRVRTSGNVVSTGELFFGEGSRLTVL.

The rearrangement uses TRBV7-9 and TRBJ2-7; TRBD1 might be the D (6 bases). V lost 1 base and J lost 3, with 10 bases in between. Germline V gives CDR1 SEHNR, CDR2 FQNEAQ (reference sequence). This CDR3 region has 14 residues. CDR3 DNA sequence: TGTGCCAGCAGCTTAGAGGTAGGGGGCTACGAGCAGTACTTC. This codes for CASSLEVGGYEQYF.